This section outlines one T cell receptor (beta chain) sequence together with its context. Its antigen is unidentified. Libraries were prepared by immunoSEQ multiplex PCR; TCRdb keeps only in-frame clonotypes and omits some of them. The sample shows just over 70,000 clones, roughly 84% of them seen only once. This record comes from a study of graft-versus-host responses after intestinal transplantation. Study summary: Recipients obtained multivisceral, liver-intestinal, or isolated intestinal transplants.

Germline CDR1 reads SGDLS; CDR2 reads YYNGEE. The ends lost 4 bases at V and 5 bases at J; junction bases unmatched: 8. This CDR3 spans 16 amino acids. This sequence was found in a human donor who was the organ donor for an intestinal transplant. This material consisted of unstimulated CD4+ T cells sorted from spleen or lymph node cells, taken before transplant. The chain employs TRBV9 and TRBJ2-2; 10 bases map to TRBD2. CDR3 bases: TGTGCCAGCAGCCAGGTCAAGGGACTAGCGACCGGGGAGCTGTTTTTT. Translation gives CASSQVKGLATGELFF.